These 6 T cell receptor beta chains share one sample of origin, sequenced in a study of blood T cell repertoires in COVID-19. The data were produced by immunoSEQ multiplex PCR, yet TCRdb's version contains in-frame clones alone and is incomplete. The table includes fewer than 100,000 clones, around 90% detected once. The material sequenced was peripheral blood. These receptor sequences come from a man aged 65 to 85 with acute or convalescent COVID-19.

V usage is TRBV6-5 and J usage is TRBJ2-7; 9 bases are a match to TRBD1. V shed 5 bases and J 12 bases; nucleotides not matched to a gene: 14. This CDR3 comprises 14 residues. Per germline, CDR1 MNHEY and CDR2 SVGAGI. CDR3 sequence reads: CASSRDRAWDLGYF. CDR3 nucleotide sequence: TGTGCCAGCAGTCGGGACAGGGCCTGGGATTTGGGGTACTTC.

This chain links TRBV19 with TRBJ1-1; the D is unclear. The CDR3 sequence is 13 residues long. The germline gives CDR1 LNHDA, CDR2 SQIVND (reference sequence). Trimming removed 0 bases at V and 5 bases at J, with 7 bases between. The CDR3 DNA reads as TGTGCCAGTAGTATAGACAGGTTGACTGAAGCTTTCTTT. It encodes CASSIDRLTEAFF.

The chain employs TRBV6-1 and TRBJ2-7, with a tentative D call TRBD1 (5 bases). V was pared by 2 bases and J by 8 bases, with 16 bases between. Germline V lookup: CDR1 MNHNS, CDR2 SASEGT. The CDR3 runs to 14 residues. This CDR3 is CASSESQGLDQQYV. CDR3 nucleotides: TGTGCCAGCAGTGAATCTCAGGGCCTTGACCAGCAGTACGTC.

Written as DNA, the CDR3 is TGTGCCAGCAGTCATCCGGGCGGGGAGCTGTTTTTT. Its translation is CASSHPGGELFF. V is TRBV12-3 or TRBV12-4 and J is TRBJ2-2; D gene unclear. The CDR3 has 12 residues. Trimming took 5 bases from V and 7 from J, leaving 8 bases between them.

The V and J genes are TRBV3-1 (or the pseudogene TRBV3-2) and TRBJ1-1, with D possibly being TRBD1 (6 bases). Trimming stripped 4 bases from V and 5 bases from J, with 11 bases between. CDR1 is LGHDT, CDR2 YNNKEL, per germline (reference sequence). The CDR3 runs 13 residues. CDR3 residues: CASSLQGWTEAFF. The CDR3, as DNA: TGTGCCAGCAGCCTACAGGGCTGGACTGAAGCTTTCTTT.

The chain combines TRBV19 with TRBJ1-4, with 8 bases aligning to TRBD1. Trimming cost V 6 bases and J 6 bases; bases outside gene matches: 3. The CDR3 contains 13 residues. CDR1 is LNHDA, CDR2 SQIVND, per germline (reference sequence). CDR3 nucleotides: TGTGCCAGTAGAGAGACAGGGGATGAAAAACTGTTTTTT. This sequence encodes CASRETGDEKLFF.